The clone carrying this TCR beta chain was observed many times. TCRdb re-called the PCR reads via MiXCR. The table includes around 15,000 clones, about 22% detected once. There were no patients who had received any treatment before thyroid surgery. This entry is derived from a study of metastatic and nonmetastatic thyroid tumors. Sequenced material: adjacent normal tissue. The sequence came from a female donor with papillary thyroid cancer or a benign thyroid nodule (not recorded which). Some clones in this sample may be carry-over from other donors' samples.

In DNA, the CDR3 is TGTGCCAGCATGGACCCCGGGACAGCCAACACTGAAGCTTTCTTT. This sequence encodes CASMDPGTANTEAFF. The chain employs TRBV6-1 and TRBJ1-1, with 7 bases lining up with TRBD1. V gave up 7 bases and J gave up 2 bases; unmatched junction bases: 10. Germline assignment: CDR1 MNHNS and CDR2 SASEGT. The CDR3 covers 15 residues.